This TCR beta chain was captured in a study of response to subunit inactivated influenza vaccine. Findings and limits, study-wide: After each seasonal influenza vaccination, few new T cells are recruited, the authors suggested.

Each CDR3 protein is one row after TCRdb ran MiXCR on the RT-PCR reads. The repertoire has 710,000 or so distinct CDR3 sequences, less than 20% of them found once; the top ten carry 11%. A remark on this clonotype: What it binds is unknown.

V was trimmed by 0 bases and J by 5 bases, leaving 5 bases between them. The CDR3 has 12 amino acids. CDR1 is SEHNR, CDR2 FQNEAQ, per germline (reference sequence). The chain is built from TRBV7-9 and TRBJ2-7, with D unclear. The source material was PBMCs from blood, sampled about 13 days after vaccination. The sequence came from a man aged 45-65 years who received an inactivated influenza vaccine. DNA for the CDR3: TGTGCCAGCAGCTTAGCCTTTAACGAGCAGTACTTC. It codes for CASSLAFNEQYF. Full variable domain (missing parts from reference TRBV7-9 and TRBJ2-7): DTGVSQNPRHKITKRGQNVTFRCDPISEHNRLYWYRQTLGQGPEFLTYFQNEAQLEKSRLLSDRFSAERPKGSFSTLEIQRTEQGDSAMYLCASSLAFNEQYFGPGTRLTVT.